These 30 T cell receptor beta chains were all obtained from the same sample, sequenced in a study of shared clonotypes between healthy human individuals (dated by TCRdb to the early 2020s). To prepare the library, the immunoSEQ multiplex PCR assay was applied. Not all clones reach the TCRdb copy of this immuneACCESS table, which keeps in-frame sequences only. Checked studies attribute under half of the gap to unresolved V genes and leave the rest unexplained. This sample is represented by a few hundred thousand clones; around 90% of them were singletons. 15% to 20% of the sample comes from the top ten. Input material: memory CD8+ T cells sorted from blood. The label giving this sample's cell subset or site can be read as: CD45RO+ cells pooled with CCR7-negative TemRA cells. The receptors here all came from a young man in good health.

This clone has just one count. The rearrangement uses TRBV6-1 and TRBJ1-3; D is ambiguous. Trimming cost V 8 bases and J 0 bases, with 5 bases left between them. Germline lookup yields CDR1 MNHNS and CDR2 SASEGT. This CDR3 comprises 12 residues. The CDR3 loop reads CASGSSGNTIYF. The CDR3 DNA follows: TGTGCCAGCGGAAGCTCTGGAAACACCATATATTTT.

The chain employs TRBV2 and TRBJ2-7, with 7 bases identical to TRBD1. Unmatched junction bases numbered 4, after V lost 2 bases and J lost 3 bases. The germline V gene has CDR1 SNHLY and CDR2 FYNNEI. This CDR3 has 14 amino acids. This chain's CDR3 is CASSEWTGYYEQYF. In nucleotides, the CDR3 is TGTGCCAGCAGTGAATGGACAGGATACTACGAGCAGTACTTC.

Here the CDR3 reads CASSVAGGSGEQYF. CDR3 DNA: TGTGCCAGCAGTGTGGCCGGGGGCAGCGGGGAGCAGTACTTC. This chain joins TRBV6-5 and TRBJ2-7; D might be TRBD1 or TRBD2, each matching 6 bases. V was trimmed by 5 bases and J by 7 bases, leaving 18 bases between them. Germline CDR1 and CDR2: MNHEY and SVGAGI. The CDR3 is 14 amino acids.

The chain recombines TRBV6-1 with TRBJ2-5; D is ambiguous. The CDR3 covers 13 residues. Germline CDR1 MNHNS, CDR2 SASEGT. Trimming shortened V by 2 bases and J by 4 bases, and 8 bases separated the two germline ends. In DNA, the CDR3 is TGTGCCAGCAGTGAAACTGTCGTAGAGACCCAGTACTTC. Translated, it gives CASSETVVETQYF.

The chain is built from TRBV5-1 and TRBJ2-4, with TRBD2 identical over 10 bases. Germline V CDR1 and CDR2: SGHRS, YFSETQ. Germline trimming cut 1 base from V and 1 base from J; bases unmatched to any gene: 2. CDR3 size: 16 residues. CDR3 loop: CASSLTSGVAKNIQYF. DNA for the CDR3: TGCGCCAGCAGCTTGACTAGCGGGGTGGCCAAAAACATTCAGTACTTC.

This chain connects TRBV18 to TRBJ1-6; D remains ambiguous. This CDR3 comprises 19 residues. The ends were cut back, 7 bases at V and 0 bases at J, with 22 bases in the middle. Per germline, CDR1 KGHSH and CDR2 LQKENI. CDR3 DNA sequence: TGTGCCAGCTGTCCCGGGGAAGGGTTTGGGCGCTCCTATAATTCACCCCTCCACTTT. Amino acids: CASCPGEGFGRSYNSPLHF.

This chain joins TRBV7-9 and TRBJ2-5; D remains unclear. This CDR3 has 14 residues. Per the germline V gene, CDR1 is SEHNR and CDR2 is FQNEAQ (reference sequence). V dropped 1 base and J dropped 1 base, with 7 bases sitting between them. The CDR3 DNA follows: TGTGCCAGCAGCTTAGACCGGACCCAAGAGACCCAGTACTTC. Protein sequence: CASSLDRTQETQYF.

The J gene is TRBJ1-1, the V gene TRBV28; 10 bases align to TRBD1. This CDR3 is 14 amino acids long. The V segment lost 7 bases and the J segment 5 bases; nucleotides outside the gene matches: 7. The germline CDR1 and CDR2 sequences are MDHEN and SYDVKM. DNA for the CDR3: TGTGCCAGCACCCTAGGGGGACAGGGGACTGAAGCTTTCTTT. It is translated as CASTLGGQGTEAFF.

V is TRBV14 and J is TRBJ2-1; 7 nucleotides agree with TRBD2. V lost 3 bases to trimming and J lost 9 bases; unmatched junction nucleotides: 20. Germline CDR1 and CDR2: SGHDN and FVKESK. The CDR3 length is 18 residues. The chain's CDR3 is CASSHILGLADVQSEQFF. In DNA form, the CDR3 reads TGTGCCAGCAGCCATATCTTAGGGCTAGCGGACGTACAAAGTGAGCAGTTCTTC.

The chain couples TRBV11-2 to TRBJ2-3; 12 bases agree with TRBD2. Per germline, CDR1 SGHAT and CDR2 FQNNGV. V trimming: 2 bases; J trimming: 2 bases; junction bases outside the gene matches: 11. The CDR3 totals 19 residues. This CDR3 is CASSLSPPGLAGLTDTQYF. Here the CDR3 DNA reads TGTGCCAGCAGCTTAAGCCCCCCCGGACTAGCGGGACTCACAGATACGCAGTATTTT.

The V and J genes are TRBV5-1 and TRBJ2-2, with 10 bases aligning to TRBD1. The trim removed 1 base at V and 3 bases at J, leaving 9 bases unmatched. The CDR3 loop spans 18 amino acids. Germline-derived CDR1 and CDR2 are SGHRS and YFSETQ. The chain's CDR3 is CASSLRFVGQGHTGELFF. DNA for the CDR3: TGCGCCAGCAGCTTGAGGTTTGTGGGACAGGGGCACACCGGGGAGCTGTTTTTT. Combining the CDR3 with reference TRBV5-1 and TRBJ2-2 gives the whole variable domain KAGVTQTPRYLIKTRGQQVTLSCSPISGHRSVSWYQQTPGQGLQFLFEYFSETQRNKGNFPGRFSGRQFSNSRSEMNVSTLELGDSALYLCASSLRFVGQGHTGELFFGEGSRLTVL.

This sequence joins TRBV6-8 and TRBJ2-5; D is ambiguous. Germline assignment: CDR1 MNHGY and CDR2 SAAAGT. Trimming pared 6 bases from V and 9 bases from J, leaving 35 bases between. CDR3 length equals 19 residues. The CDR3 loop reads CASSHNFAELPLWWQAQYF. The CDR3 nucleotides are TGTGCCAGCAGCCACAACTTCGCCGAGCTTCCCCTTTGGTGGCAGGCCCAGTACTTC.

The rearrangement joins TRBV18 to TRBJ1-2; D not resolved. CDR3 length equals 17 residues. Deletions cut 2 bases from V and 0 bases from J, with 16 bases between. Germline V lookup: CDR1 KGHSH, CDR2 LQKENI. CDR3 amino acids: CASSPGFREWPNYGYTF. The CDR3, as DNA: TGTGCCAGCTCACCAGGCTTTCGGGAGTGGCCTAACTATGGCTACACCTTC.

The rearrangement uses TRBV19 and TRBJ2-5; TRBD1 aligns across 7 bases. Trimming took 6 bases from V and 4 from J; bases not matched to a gene: 14. The CDR3 sequence is 16 residues long. Germline assignment: CDR1 LNHDA and CDR2 SQIVND (reference sequence). CDR3 DNA: TGTGCCAGTAGCACTCCGGGACAGACCTCACGAGAGACCCAGTACTTC. Its protein product is CASSTPGQTSRETQYF.

The chain couples TRBV27 to TRBJ1-2, with a tentative D call TRBD1 (6 bases). The germline CDR1 and CDR2 sequences are MNHEY and SMNVEV (reference sequence). CDR3 size: 14 residues. V was pared by 6 bases and J by 6 bases, with 17 bases between. CDR3 DNA sequence: TGTGCCAGCAGCTACACAGGGTTAAGTGATGGCTACACCTTC. It yields the protein CASSYTGLSDGYTF.

The chain combines TRBV7-9 with TRBJ2-7, with 9 bases lining up with TRBD1. Germline trimming cut 0 bases from V and 5 bases from J; bases unmatched to any gene: 8. The CDR3 runs to 16 residues. Germline CDR1 and CDR2: SEHNR and FQNEAQ (reference sequence). The CDR3 nucleotides are TGTGCCAGCAGCTTAGCGATCAAACAGGGGGCCAACGAGCAGTACTTC. Protein product: CASSLAIKQGANEQYF. Full variable domain (outside the CDR3, taken from reference TRBV7-9 and TRBJ2-7): DTGVSQNPRHKITKRGQNVTFRCDPISEHNRLYWYRQTLGQGPEFLTYFQNEAQLEKSRLLSDRFSAERPKGSFSTLEIQRTEQGDSAMYLCASSLAIKQGANEQYFGPGTRLTVT.

The chain joins TRBV27 to TRBJ2-7; 9 bases match TRBD1. The CDR3 is 15 amino acids. J lost 3 bases, V lost 5 bases, and 8 bases had no gene match. Per the germline V gene, CDR1 is MNHEY and CDR2 is SMNVEV (reference sequence). The CDR3 nucleotides are TGTGCCAGCAGTGCCGGGACAGGGTACGGCTACGAGCAGTACTTC. Amino acid sequence: CASSAGTGYGYEQYF.

The J gene is TRBJ1-2, the V gene TRBV2, with unresolved D. The CDR3 extends over 13 amino acids. Trimming shortened V by 3 bases and J by 4 bases, and 9 bases separated the two germline ends. CDR1 and CDR2 from the germline V gene are SNHLY and FYNNEI. The CDR3 reads CASSDTSGYGYTF. The CDR3 DNA sequence: TGTGCCAGCAGTGACACCTCAGGCTATGGCTACACCTTC.

The chain couples TRBV27 to TRBJ2-7; D is unresolved. The germline V gene has CDR1 MNHEY and CDR2 SMNVEV (reference sequence). CDR3 size: 13 residues. The V gene lost 3 bases and the J gene lost 3 bases, with 9 bases spanning the gap. The CDR3 DNA sequence: TGTGCCAGCAGTTTTTCCCGTTACTACGAGCAGTACTTC. This codes for CASSFSRYYEQYF.

This sequence joins TRBV27 and TRBJ2-7, with no clear D. This CDR3 is built from 12 residues. Trimming took off 8 bases at V and 7 bases at J, with 15 bases between the two ends. In germline, CDR1 is MNHEY, CDR2 SMNVEV (reference sequence). The CDR3 here is CASAFNLGEQYF. The DNA for the CDR3 is TGTGCCAGCGCCTTCAATTTGGGGGAGCAGTACTTC.

The rearrangement uses TRBV4-1 and TRBJ2-3; 8 bases align to TRBD2. The V and J ends lost 5 bases and 5 bases, in that order; junction bases with no gene match: 6. In germline, CDR1 is MGHRA, CDR2 YSYEKL. The CDR3 sequence is 14 residues long. The CDR3: CASSFAGGRDTQYF. In DNA form, the CDR3 reads TGCGCCAGCAGCTTCGCGGGAGGACGAGATACGCAGTATTTT.

The chain links TRBV28 to TRBJ1-5; a possible D gene is TRBD1 (6 bases). Trimming pared 6 bases from V and 4 bases from J, leaving 19 bases between. The CDR3 has 16 amino acids. Germline V gene lookup returns CDR1 MDHEN and CDR2 SYDVKM. CDR3 in amino acids: CASSENPDSFNQPQHF. For the CDR3, the DNA is TGTGCCAGCAGCGAGAACCCGGACAGCTTTAATCAGCCCCAGCATTTT.

The rearrangement links TRBV5-1 to TRBJ1-1; maybe TRBD1 (5 bases). This CDR3 has 15 amino acids. Trimming shortened V by 1 base and J by 6 bases, and 16 bases separated the two germline ends. Germline V CDR1 and CDR2: SGHRS, YFSETQ. The CDR3 loop is CASSLFTGEGSEAFF. For the CDR3, the DNA is TGCGCCAGCAGCTTGTTTACGGGGGAGGGTTCTGAAGCTTTCTTT.

The chain employs TRBV19 and TRBJ1-1; D may be TRBD1 (5 bases). Between the trimmed V and J ends, which lost 8 bases and 2 bases, there was a span of 15 bases. Germline V gives CDR1 LNHDA, CDR2 SQIVND (reference sequence). This CDR3 spans 14 amino acids. The DNA of the CDR3 is TGTGCCAGTGTTTACCTTGGGGGAAACACTGAAGCTTTCTTT. The encoded protein is CASVYLGGNTEAFF. Combining the CDR3 with reference TRBV19 and TRBJ1-1 gives the whole variable domain DGGITQSPKYLFRKEGQNVTLSCEQNLNHDAMYWYRQDPGQGLRLIYYSQIVNDFQKGDIAEGYSVSREKKESFPLTVTSAQKNPTAFYLCASVYLGGNTEAFFGQGTRLTVV.

This chain links TRBV7-9 with TRBJ1-2; weak D call: TRBD1 (5 bases). In germline, CDR1 is SEHNR, CDR2 FQNEAQ (reference sequence). Trimming shortened V by 6 bases and J by 3 bases, and 20 bases separated the two germline ends. The CDR3 extends over 16 amino acids. This chain's CDR3 is CASSRPLGPTDYGYTF. The CDR3 DNA reads as TGTGCCAGCAGTCGGCCACTGGGACCAACTGACTATGGCTACACCTTC. The full variable domain, its missing parts supplied by reference TRBV7-9 and TRBJ1-2, is DTGVSQNPRHKITKRGQNVTFRCDPISEHNRLYWYRQTLGQGPEFLTYFQNEAQLEKSRLLSDRFSAERPKGSFSTLEIQRTEQGDSAMYLCASSRPLGPTDYGYTFGSGTRLTVV.

Concerning this clone: Other DNA variants within this sample encode the same CDR3. V usage is TRBV28 and J usage is TRBJ1-1, with D uncertain. This CDR3 spans 13 amino acids. Germline-derived CDR1 and CDR2 are MDHEN and SYDVKM. V lost 2 bases, J lost 2 bases, and 6 bases lay in between. CDR3: CASSLRGNTEAFF. CDR3 DNA sequence: TGTGCCAGCAGTTTACGGGGAAACACTGAAGCTTTCTTT.

This sequence joins TRBV7-8 and TRBJ2-7; D unclear. V gave up 0 bases and J gave up 3 bases, with 6 bases separating them. CDR1 and CDR2 from the germline V gene are SGHVS and FQNEAQ. The CDR3 runs 13 residues. Here the CDR3 reads CASSLAPDYEQYF. CDR3 nucleotides: TGTGCCAGCAGCTTAGCGCCAGACTACGAGCAGTACTTC.

This CDR3 reads CASRQDNSNQPQHF. Here the CDR3 DNA reads TGTGCCAGCAGACAGGATAATAGCAATCAGCCCCAGCATTTT. This sequence joins TRBV2 and TRBJ1-5, with a possible D match to TRBD1 (5 bases). Germline CDR1 is SNHLY and CDR2 is FYNNEI. Trimming took 6 bases from V and 0 from J, leaving 9 bases between them. The CDR3 has 14 amino acids.

J is TRBJ2-3 and V is TRBV7-3, with TRBD2 matching over 9 bases. V lost 4 bases to trimming and J lost 0 bases; unmatched junction nucleotides: 2. This CDR3 is built from 15 residues. Per the germline V gene, CDR1 is SGHTA and CDR2 is FQGTGA. The chain's CDR3 is CASSSSGESTDTQYF. The DNA of the CDR3 is TGTGCCAGCAGCTCTAGCGGGGAGAGCACAGATACGCAGTATTTT.

The genes are TRBV4-2 and TRBJ2-1; D perhaps matches TRBD1 (5 bases). In germline, CDR1 is LGHNA, CDR2 YNFKEQ. The length of the CDR3 is 14 residues. The V and J ends lost 2 bases and 7 bases respectively, with 12 bases between them. The CDR3 bases are TGTGCCAGCAGCCAAAGTAGTCCAGGGAATGAGCAGTTCTTC. Encoded protein: CASSQSSPGNEQFF.